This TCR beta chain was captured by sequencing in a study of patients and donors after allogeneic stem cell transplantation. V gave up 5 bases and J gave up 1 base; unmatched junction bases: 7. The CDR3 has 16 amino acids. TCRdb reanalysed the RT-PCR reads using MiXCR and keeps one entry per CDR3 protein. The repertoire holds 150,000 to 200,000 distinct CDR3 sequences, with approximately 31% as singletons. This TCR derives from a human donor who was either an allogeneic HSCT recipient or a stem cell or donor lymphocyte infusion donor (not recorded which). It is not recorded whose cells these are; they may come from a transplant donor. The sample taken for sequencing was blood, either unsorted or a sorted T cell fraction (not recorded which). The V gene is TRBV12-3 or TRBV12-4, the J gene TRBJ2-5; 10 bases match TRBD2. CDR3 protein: CASSPRLAGPQETQYF. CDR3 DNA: TGTGCCAGCAGTCCGAGACTAGCGGGCCCCCAAGAGACCCAGTACTTC.